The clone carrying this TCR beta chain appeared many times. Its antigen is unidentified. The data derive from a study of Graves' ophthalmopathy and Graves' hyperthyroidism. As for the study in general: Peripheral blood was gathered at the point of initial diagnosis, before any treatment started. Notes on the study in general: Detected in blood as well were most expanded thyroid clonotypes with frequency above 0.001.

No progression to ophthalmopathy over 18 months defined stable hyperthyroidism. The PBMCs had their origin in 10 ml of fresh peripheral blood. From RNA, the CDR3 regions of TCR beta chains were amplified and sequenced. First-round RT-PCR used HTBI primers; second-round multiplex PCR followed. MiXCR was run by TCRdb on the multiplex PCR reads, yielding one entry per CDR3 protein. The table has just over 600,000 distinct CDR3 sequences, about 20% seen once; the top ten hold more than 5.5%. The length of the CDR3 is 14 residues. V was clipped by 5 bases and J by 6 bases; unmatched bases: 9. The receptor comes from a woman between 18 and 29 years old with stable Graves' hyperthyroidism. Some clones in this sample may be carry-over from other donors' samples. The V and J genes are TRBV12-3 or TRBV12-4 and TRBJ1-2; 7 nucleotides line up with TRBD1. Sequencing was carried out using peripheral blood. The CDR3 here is CASSPQGVRDGYTF. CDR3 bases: TGTGCCAGCAGTCCTCAGGGGGTTCGGGATGGCTACACCTTC.